Listed below are T cell receptor beta chains from one sample, sequenced in a study of cytomegalovirus exposure and HLA in healthy donors. Clones were sequenced by immunoSEQ multiplex PCR, and TCRdb holds only the in-frame ones, with some missing. This sample carries almost 200,000 clones, 79% of them seen once, and the ten largest clones take 4.4%. Material: PBMCs. These receptors were taken from a woman in her 30s in good health and CMV-seropositive. The CDR3 runs from the conserved cysteine through the conserved F or W. The D gene is left open where the match is weak. Clone sizes are given selectively: once, few, many, or a class where the clone is expanded.

len	abundance	v_gene	j_gene	d_gene	CDR3nt	CDR3aa
17	.	TRBV9	TRBJ1-3	.	TGTGCCAGCAGCTCCTCCCCCCCGGGAAGCTCTGGAAACACCATATATTTT	CASSSSPPGSSGNTIYF
15	.	TRBV11-2	TRBJ1-2	TRBD1	TGTGCCAGCAGCTTAGTGCCGGACAGGGGAGATGGCTACACCTTC	CASSLVPDRGDGYTF
13	.	TRBV6-5	TRBJ2-1	.	TGTGCCAGTGGCGGCAGGGCCTTTGGTGAGCAGTTCTTC	CASGGRAFGEQFF
14	.	TRBV27	TRBJ2-1	TRBD1	TGTGCCAGCATCCGACAGGGGGCGCCTCATGAGCAGTTCTTC	CASIRQGAPHEQFF
14	few	TRBV5-4	TRBJ2-7	.	TGTGCCAGCAGCTTGGCCGGGGTAAGCAACGAGCAGTACTTC	CASSLAGVSNEQYF
15	once	TRBV6-1	TRBJ2-7	TRBD1	TGTGCCAGCAGTGACCTGAGGACAGGGTTTTACGAGCAGTACTTC	CASSDLRTGFYEQYF
16	.	TRBV27	TRBJ1-4	TRBD1	TGTGCCAGCAGTTTATCGAGGGACAGCCCTAATGAAAAACTGTTTTTT	CASSLSRDSPNEKLFF
14	.	TRBV29-1	TRBJ1-1	.	TGCAGCGTAATTCAGGGCGGGGTGAACACTGAAGCTTTCTTT	CSVIQGGVNTEAFF
16	once	TRBV4-3	TRBJ1-2	.	TGCGCCAGCAGCCAAGATTGGGACGGGGGGGCCTATGGCTACACCTTC	CASSQDWDGGAYGYTF
15	.	TRBV25-1	TRBJ1-1	.	TGTGCCAGCAGTGACCCCAGGATGGGCCGAACTGAAGCTTTCTTT	CASSDPRMGRTEAFF
18	.	TRBV7-9	TRBJ1-2	.	TGTGCCAGCATCGACATCACACGGGGTCGCGGGGGGGGCTATGGCTACACCTTC	CASIDITRGRGGGYGYTF